Sequencing of this TCR beta chain was carried out in a study of shared clonotypes between healthy human individuals. Findings and caveats of the study: When naive CD4 clonotypes were compared across several donors, approximately 5% were shared. Naive subsets generally had larger estimated richness than memory subsets. Genetic and exposure-history diversity was limited by the few donors.

Assay: immunoSEQ multiplex PCR; the TCRdb copy retains only in-frame clones and omits some. The sample carries approximately 2,000,000 clones, just over 90% recorded once. Naive CD8 cells lacked CD45RO and underwent positive selection for CCR7, leaving out terminally differentiated effector memory CD45RA+ cells. The V gene's germline CDR1 is MNHEY and CDR2 SMNVEV (reference sequence). Losses at the gene ends were 4 bases for V and 1 base for J; bases not matched to a gene: 5. CDR3 length: 16 amino acids. A word on this clone: Its antigen is unknown.

Source material: naive CD8+ T cells from PBMCs. This TCR was sampled from a man between 18 and 35 years old in good health. Some clones in this sample may be carry-over from other donors' samples. The chain combines TRBV27 with TRBJ2-2; 8 bases fit TRBD1. The CDR3, as DNA: TGTGCCAGCAGTTCCCTCAGGGGGCAGAACACCGGGGAGCTGTTTTTT. Translated, it gives CASSSLRGQNTGELFF.